The next 12 T cell receptor beta chains were all read from a single sample in a study of blood T cell repertoires in COVID-19 (dated by TCRdb to 2018 to 2020). To prepare the library, the immunoSEQ multiplex PCR assay was applied. The table was pulled from immuneACCESS by TCRdb, which kept in-frame rearrangements only. Such tables lose some clones; where checked, under half of the loss comes from unresolved V genes, and the rest has no known cause. The sample profile shows 320,000 or so clones; over 80% of them were found once. The top ten clones comprise 5% to 6% of the sample. Sequenced input: PBMCs or T cells enriched from blood (not recorded which). Receptor source: a man aged 25 to 40 who had recovered from COVID-19.

The chain joins TRBV5-1 to TRBJ1-2; 8 positions agree with TRBD1. V lost 0 bases, J lost 10 bases, and 8 bases stayed unmatched. Germline CDR1 reads SGHRS; CDR2 reads YFSETQ. The CDR3 length is 14 residues. CDR3 sequence: CASSLAPPGGDYTF. DNA for the CDR3: TGCGCCAGCAGCTTGGCTCCCCCAGGGGGCGACTACACCTTC.

This rearrangement joins TRBV10-2 to TRBJ1-1; D unresolved. Germline CDR1 reads WSHSY; CDR2 reads SAAADI. The CDR3 spans 11 residues. Trimming shortened V by 6 bases and J by 4 bases, and 6 bases separated the two germline ends. The CDR3: CASRTGTEAFF. Written as DNA, the CDR3 is TGCGCCAGCAGGACGGGCACTGAAGCTTTCTTT.

The gene calls are TRBV19 and TRBJ2-7, with TRBD1 identical over 7 bases. V was clipped by 6 bases and J by 1 base; unmatched bases: 6. Germline V gene sequence: CDR1 LNHDA, CDR2 SQIVND (reference sequence). The CDR3 runs to 14 residues. CDR3: CASRKGQQSYEQYF. The CDR3 DNA reads as TGTGCCAGTAGGAAGGGACAGCAGTCCTACGAGCAGTACTTC.

The chain uses TRBV28 and TRBJ2-1, with 8 bases that match TRBD2. The germline CDR1 and CDR2 sequences are MDHEN and SYDVKM. The junction had 9 bases not matched to a gene; V was cut back by 0 bases and J by 8 bases. This CDR3 spans 16 amino acids. Here the CDR3 reads CASSLWSGGASDEQFF. The CDR3 DNA is TGTGCCAGCAGTTTATGGTCGGGGGGGGCCTCGGATGAGCAGTTCTTC. The variable domain in full, with the rest retrieved from reference TRBV28 and TRBJ2-1, is DVKVTQSSRYLVKRTGEKVFLECVQDMDHENMFWYRQDPGLGLRLIYFSYDVKMKEKGDIPEGYSVSREKKERFSLILESASTNQTSMYLCASSLWSGGASDEQFFGPGTRLTVL.

V usage is TRBV6-2 or TRBV6-3 and J usage is TRBJ2-7, with TRBD1 matching 8 bases. Germline lookup yields CDR1 MNHEY and CDR2 SVGEGT. J lost 5 bases, V lost 2 bases, and 5 bases had no gene match. This CDR3 region has 14 residues. CDR3 in DNA: TGTGCCAGCAGTTACCGGGACAGGTTCGACGAGCAGTACTTC. As protein: CASSYRDRFDEQYF.

V is TRBV4-1 and J is TRBJ1-6, with TRBD1 matching over 8 bases. The germline gives CDR1 MGHRA, CDR2 YSYEKL. The CDR3 runs to 15 residues. V dropped 3 bases and J dropped 10; count of bases not matched to a gene: 8. CDR3 coding DNA: TGCGCCAGCAGCCAGTGGACAGGGACGGAATCACCCCTCCACTTT. Its protein is CASSQWTGTESPLHF.

The chain employs TRBV28 and TRBJ1-5; TRBD1 matches at 8 bases. Germline V lookup: CDR1 MDHEN, CDR2 SYDVKM. The CDR3 spans 17 residues. J gave up 2 bases and V 3 bases, and 9 bases lay outside the gene matches. The CDR3 DNA reads TGTGCCAGCAGTTTTATTCGGACAGGGAGGGGCAATCAGCCCCAGCATTTT. Its protein product is CASSFIRTGRGNQPQHF.

V usage is TRBV29-1 and J usage is TRBJ1-1, with D possibly TRBD1 on 5 matching bases. This CDR3 is 11 amino acids long. CDR1 and CDR2 (germline): SQVTM, ANQGSEA. V shed 7 bases and J shed 5 bases, with 11 bases lying between them. DNA for the CDR3: TGCAGCGGAAGGGGTTTTACTGAAGCTTTCTTT. This sequence encodes CSGRGFTEAFF.

This chain uses TRBV27 with TRBJ1-1; D is unresolved. From germline, CDR1 is MNHEY and CDR2 SMNVEV (reference sequence). The CDR3 is 13 residues long. Trimming shortened V by 3 bases and J by 1 base, and 6 bases separated the two germline ends. In DNA form, the CDR3 reads TGTGCCAGCAGTTTTAGTGAGAACACTGAAGCTTTCTTT. Residues: CASSFSENTEAFF.

The rearrangement links TRBV5-1 to TRBJ2-7; no definite D call. Germline V gene lookup returns CDR1 SGHRS and CDR2 YFSETQ. Trimming pared 0 bases from V and 6 bases from J, leaving 13 bases between. This CDR3 has 14 residues. This CDR3 reads CASSLGSTYGEQYF. CDR3 coding DNA: TGCGCCAGCAGCTTGGGATCAACGTACGGCGAGCAGTACTTC.

The V and J genes are TRBV4-1 and TRBJ1-6, with a possible D match to TRBD1 (6 bases). Germline loops: CDR1 MGHRA, CDR2 YSYEKL. The CDR3 is made up of 16 amino acids. V was pared by 3 bases and J by 6 bases, with 15 bases between. Written as DNA, the CDR3 is TGCGCCAGCAGCCATGTACGGCCAGGGGTTAATTCACCCCTCCACTTT. As protein: CASSHVRPGVNSPLHF.

The V and J genes are TRBV9 and TRBJ2-1; D remains ambiguous. The CDR3 is 13 residues long. Germline V gene data show CDR1 as SGDLS and CDR2 as YYNGEE. Between the trimmed V and J ends, which lost 0 bases and 8 bases, there was a span of 9 bases. The CDR3 DNA sequence: TGTGCCAGCAGCGTAGGAGGTATTGATGAGCAGTTCTTC. It translates to CASSVGGIDEQFF.